This record covers a single T cell receptor (beta chain). This clonotype showed up many times. It lacks a known antigen. It has no much larger one-base neighbor in the sample; base qualities were not kept. The data stem from a study of Graves' ophthalmopathy and Graves' hyperthyroidism (dated by TCRdb to the late 2010s). General notes on the study: Peripheral blood samples were taken at the time of initial diagnosis, before any treatment was given. TCR beta repertoire signatures were used to distinguish Graves' ophthalmopathy from Graves' hyperthyroidism and to predict progression to ophthalmopathy. In total, 135 blood samples were TCR-sequenced: some 43 ophthalmopathy, about 75 hyperthyroidism and some 17 hyperthyroidism-to-ophthalmopathy patients. To explore V-J signatures distinguishing ophthalmopathy from hyperthyroidism, a discovery set of approximately 100 patients (fewer than 45 ophthalmopathy, 55 to 60 stable hyperthyroidism) was enrolled. An independent validation cohort was composed of around 19 hyperthyroidism patients and 17 patients who later progressed from hyperthyroidism to ophthalmopathy. In roughly six hyperthyroidism patients, the T-cell repertoires found in thyroid tissue were compared with those found in blood. Following sample collection, hyperthyroidism patients were given methimazole at a starting dose of 30 mg daily, and ophthalmopathy patients were given high-dose intravenous methylprednisolone. The approximately 100 discovery patients were divided at random into training and test sets in a 7:3 ratio. General findings and caveats noted by the study authors: Ophthalmopathy was separated from stable hyperthyroidism by the 13-signature model with just under 90% sensitivity and around 81% specificity in cross-validation and with 80%/75% in the test set. No statistical method was used to set the sample size in advance, and the investigators knew which group each participant was assigned to. Most expanded thyroid clonotypes with frequency above 0.001 were also detected in blood, suggesting blood repertoires may reflect the thyroid immune response. In validation, the model predicted ophthalmopathy progression with less than 71% sensitivity and roughly 72% specificity; some 13 predicted patients were CT-confirmed with GO in a median of roughly 6.8 months.

Hyperthyroidism was considered stable if no progression to ophthalmopathy occurred within 18 months of follow-up. Patients with hyperthyroidism were aged 18 to 65 years, had been newly diagnosed, and had a disease duration of less than 2 months. Patients with other autoimmune diseases, uncontrolled infections, pregnancy or lactation were excluded from the study. Clinical symptoms, serum thyroxine, TRAb, thyroid ultrasound and orbital computed tomography were used for diagnosis. PBMCs were isolated from more than 9 ml of fresh peripheral blood by Ficoll-Paque density gradient centrifugation. Total RNA was extracted using Trizol reagent, and RNA quality was checked on an Agilent 2100 Bioanalyzer. From a lookup of the germline V gene (reference sequence), CDR1 and CDR2 are SGHNT and YYREEE. CDR3 length: 15 amino acids, cysteine to phenylalanine. Here the CDR3 DNA is all that survives: 45 bases in frame from base 1. V is cut back by 4 bases and J by 5 bases, with 9 bases in the junction unmatched.

For repertoire sequencing, the TCR beta CDR3 regions were amplified from RNA transcripts. The first round of RT-PCR was done with HTBI primers and the Qiagen OneStep RT-PCR kit, and was followed by a second round of multiplex PCR, then size selection and purification. Libraries were sequenced on an Illumina HiSeq2000 using paired-end 100 bp reads. In the authors' own workflow: SOAPnuke was used to process the reads, removing any read that contained adapters or uncalled bases, had a mean Phred below 15, or lacked an exact match to the constant primer or identifier. High-quality paired reads were merged with COPE v1.2.5. Clonotypes were defined as unique nucleotide sequences and were aligned to IMGT TRB V, D and J references using MiTCR v1.1. Analysis was restricted to V-J combinations with a frequency above 0.0001, which covered over 98% of repertoires. For each V-J combination, a TCR clonal expansion and chaos score was defined as F50 clonal expansion divided by the chaos observed in the TCRdist matrix. Welch's t-statistics and random forest were used to reduce the features to 10 to 15 V-J combinations, which were then used as input to a naive Bayes classifier. The Morisita-Horn index was used to measure how similar the thyroid and blood repertoires were. The public reads were reprocessed in TCRdb via fastp at Q25 and MiXCR, keeping in-frame beta chains. Rows are combined by CDR3 protein, so each entry shows the most common genes and DNA. For this entry, the V and J calls and clone size follow TCRdb and not the study's own pipeline. This sample is represented by 300,000 to 500,000 distinct CDR3 sequences; 15% to 17% of them were singletons. About 7% of the sample is held by the ten biggest clonotypes.

The sequenced sample was peripheral blood. This clonotype was sampled from a woman aged 18-29 years with stable Graves' hyperthyroidism. Donor details come from another sample of the same person, matched by shared clones. The rearranged chain carries TRBV5-4 and TRBJ1-1; a stretch of 9 junction bases matches TRBD1. For the CDR3, the sequence is CASSQSGTGWTEAFF. The sequenced DNA: TGTGCCAGCAGCCAGTCCGGGACAGGGTGGACTGAAGCTTTCTTT.